The entry that follows covers one T cell receptor (beta chain) sequence. The antigen remains undetermined. This CDR3 is built from 13 residues. Looked up from germline, CDR1 is LNHNV and CDR2 is YYDKDF (reference sequence). V was clipped by 5 bases and J by 4 bases, with 9 bases between them. These data come from a study of T-cell memory formation after mild COVID-19. Study as a whole: There were largely donor-specific TCR clusters.

Findings and limits, study-wide: Among contracting clones, CD4+ were mainly CM/EM and CD8+ enriched in EMRA.

TCRdb analysed the 5' RACE reads with MiXCR anew, one entry per CDR3 protein. The data hold about 470,000 distinct CDR3 sequences, with roughly 18% observed a single time. This clonotype originated in an adult woman who had mild COVID-19 (a few samples of this study predate the infection). Cell type and time point are not known. The sequenced sample consisted of PBMCs or a T cell subset sorted from them (not recorded which). This chain links TRBV15 with TRBJ1-5; D remains unclear. The CDR3, as DNA: TGTGCCACCAGCGCCCACCGGAATCAGCCCCAGCATTTT. It yields the protein CATSAHRNQPQHF.